Listed here are 30 T cell receptor beta chains from one sample, sequenced in a study of OX40 agonist ivuxolimab in advanced cancers. The table came from immunoSEQ multiplex PCR; TCRdb's copy has only in-frame clones and leaves some out. The sample consists of over 20,000 clones, approximately 87% of them appearing once. This specimen consisted of CD4+ or CD8+ T cells sorted from blood, obtained in a trial of the OX40 agonist ivuxolimab. These receptor sequences come from an adult with an advanced solid tumor such as melanoma, head and neck, liver or kidney cancer.

This chain uses TRBV20-1 with TRBJ1-5; no clear D gene. The germline V gene encodes CDR1 DFQATT and CDR2 SNEGSKA (reference sequence). CDR3 length: 11 amino acids. Trimming took 1 base from V and 6 from J, leaving 4 bases between them. CDR3 coding DNA: TGCAGTGCTAGAGGAAGTCAGCCCCAGCATTTT. Protein product: CSARGSQPQHF.

V is TRBV7-5 and J is TRBJ2-7. TRBV7-5 is noted as a pseudogene. CDR3 length: 12 residues. The CDR3 DNA reads TGTGCCAGAAGCCTAAAGGCGCGATCGAACCCCTTC. Translated: CARSLKARSNPF.

V usage is TRBV19 and J usage is TRBJ2-7; 8 nucleotides agree with TRBD1. With 6 bases clipped from V and 2 bases from J, the junction kept 6 bases outside the gene matches. The CDR3 consists of 14 residues. Germline CDR1 LNHDA, CDR2 SQIVND (reference sequence). The CDR3 sequence: CASRGGTGPYEQYF. DNA of the CDR3: TGTGCCAGTAGAGGGGGGACAGGTCCCTACGAGCAGTACTTC.

The CDR3 loop is CASSFSNYNEQFF. CDR3 DNA sequence: TGTGCCAGCAGTTTTTCTAACTACAATGAGCAGTTCTTC. V and J are TRBV27 and TRBJ2-1; D call uncertain. CDR3 length: 13 amino acids. Trimming shortened V by 3 bases and J by 3 bases, and 6 bases separated the two germline ends. Germline V gives CDR1 MNHEY, CDR2 SMNVEV (reference sequence).

This sequence joins TRBV27 and TRBJ1-1, with TRBD1 as a possible D gene (5 bases). The CDR3 is 13 amino acids. The germline V gene has CDR1 MNHEY and CDR2 SMNVEV (reference sequence). The ends were cut back, 4 bases at V and 6 bases at J, with 12 bases in the middle. CDR3 coding DNA: TGTGCCAGCAGTTGGCAGGGATCGTCTGAAGCTTTCTTT. Translated, it gives CASSWQGSSEAFF.

The chain is built from TRBV7-3 and TRBJ2-7; no clear D gene. V was pared by 2 bases and J by 0 bases, with 5 bases between. The germline V gene has CDR1 SGHTA and CDR2 FQGTGA. The CDR3 extends over 13 amino acids. In DNA, the CDR3 is TGTGCCAGCAGCTTAGGTCGCTCCTACGAGCAGTACTTC. Translation gives CASSLGRSYEQYF.

The J gene is TRBJ2-7, the V gene TRBV7-9, with 8 bases fitting TRBD1. From germline, CDR1 is SEHNR and CDR2 FQNEAQ (reference sequence). V gave up 11 bases and J gave up 3 bases; unmatched junction bases: 3. This CDR3 comprises 11 residues. The CDR3 DNA sequence: TGTGCCCGGGACAGGAACTACGAGCAGTACTTC. This encodes CARDRNYEQYF.

CDR3 DNA sequence: TGTGCCAGTAGTATAGTGACCCACAATCAGCCCCAGCATTTT. Translating it yields CASSIVTHNQPQHF. The V and J genes are TRBV19 and TRBJ1-5; no clear D gene. The CDR3 runs to 14 residues. CDR1 LNHDA and CDR2 SQIVND come from the germline V gene (reference sequence). V was trimmed by 1 base and J by 3 bases, leaving 7 bases between them.

This chain joins TRBV7-3 and TRBJ1-1, with unresolved D. Germline CDR1 reads SGHTA; CDR2 reads FQGTGA. The CDR3 runs 13 residues. Trimming removed 2 bases from V and 0 bases from J, with 4 bases in between. The CDR3 is CASSLHLNTEAFF. The CDR3 DNA is TGTGCCAGCAGCTTACATCTGAACACTGAAGCTTTCTTT.

As for this clone: The CDR3 carries no conserved terminal phenylalanine or tryptophan, so it likely arises from a read error. V is TRBV6-1 and J is TRBJ1-6; D unclear. CDR1 MNHNS and CDR2 SASEGT come from the germline V gene. V lost 1 base, J lost 9 bases, and 16 bases lay in between. CDR3 length equals 16 residues. CDR3 amino acids: CASSEVVRLPSSPLHL. In nucleotides, the CDR3 is TGTGCCAGCAGTGAAGTGGTCAGACTACCTTCTTCACCCCTCCACCTT.

This clone was found a few times. The gene calls are TRBV7-9 and TRBJ1-2; 8 positions agree with TRBD1. After removal of 4 bases from V and 3 bases from J, the junction contained 4 bases not matched to a gene. The CDR3 sequence is 14 residues long. The germline V gene encodes CDR1 SEHNR and CDR2 FQNEAQ (reference sequence). The CDR3 here is CASSSGQGDYGYTF. DNA of the CDR3: TGTGCCAGCAGCTCCGGACAGGGCGACTATGGCTACACCTTC.

This chain uses TRBV13 with TRBJ2-6, with 7 bases fitting TRBD2. The CDR3 spans 18 residues. Per the germline V gene, CDR1 is PRHDT and CDR2 is FYEKMQ (reference sequence). The V and J ends lost 4 bases and 0 bases, in that order; junction bases with no gene match: 9. CDR3 nucleotide sequence: TGTGCCAGCAGCTCCCCAGGACTAGGTAACTCTGGGGCCAACGTCCTGACTTTC. Amino acids: CASSSPGLGNSGANVLTF. The full variable domain, its missing parts supplied by reference TRBV13 and TRBJ2-6, is AAGVIQSPRHLIKEKRETATLKCYPIPRHDTVYWYQQGPGQDPQFLISFYEKMQSDKGSIPDRFSAQQFSDYHSELNMSSLELGDSALYFCASSSPGLGNSGANVLTFGAGSRLTVL.

The CDR3 loop is CASTVEVGGTDTQYF. The CDR3 nucleotides read TGTGCCAGCACCGTAGAAGTGGGGGGGACAGATACGCAGTATTTT. This rearrangement joins TRBV11-2 to TRBJ2-3; 7 positions agree with TRBD2. The V segment lost 7 bases and the J segment 3 bases; nucleotides outside the gene matches: 10. The CDR3 contains 15 residues. Germline assignment: CDR1 SGHAT and CDR2 FQNNGV.

This chain joins TRBV27 and TRBJ1-5, with D unclear. V was cut by 1 base and J by 0 bases, with 10 bases left in between. Germline V CDR1 and CDR2: MNHEY, SMNVEV (reference sequence). This CDR3 comprises 16 residues. The CDR3 loop reads CASSLLGAYSNQPQHF. The CDR3 DNA sequence: TGTGCCAGCAGTTTATTGGGAGCATATAGCAATCAGCCCCAGCATTTT.

The rearrangement links TRBV5-6 to TRBJ2-7; a weak D match, TRBD1 (6 bases). The ends were cut back, 9 bases at V and 3 bases at J, with 13 bases in the middle. Per germline, CDR1 SGHDT and CDR2 YYEEEE. The CDR3 runs 12 residues. CDR3 nucleotide sequence: TGTGCCACCCACAGGGTAGGCTACGAGCAGTACTTC. This codes for CATHRVGYEQYF.

The chain uses TRBV7-2 and TRBJ1-5; unclear D gene. Looked up from germline, CDR1 is SGHTA and CDR2 is FQGNSA. CDR3 length: 15 residues. V lost 5 bases, J lost 0 bases, and 11 bases lay in between. The CDR3 DNA is TGTGCCAGCAGCCCGGCGGCGTATAGCAATCAGCCCCAGCATTTT. Translated: CASSPAAYSNQPQHF.

The CDR3, as DNA: TGCAGTGCCCACCGGGACACTGAAGCTTTCTTT. It specifies CSAHRDTEAFF. The rearrangement uses TRBV20-1 and TRBJ1-1; D remains ambiguous. Germline assignment: CDR1 DFQATT and CDR2 SNEGSKA (reference sequence). This CDR3 region has 11 residues. V was pared by 6 bases and J by 3 bases, with 8 bases between.

The chain is built from TRBV5-5 and TRBJ1-1, with D perhaps TRBD1 (6 bases). Germline CDR1 SGHKS, CDR2 YYEKEE (reference sequence). The V end lost 7 bases, the J end lost 3 bases, and 10 bases lay between the germline ends. This CDR3 contains 12 residues. As DNA, the CDR3 is TGTGCCAGCCGGGGGCGTTACACTGAAGCTTTCTTT. Amino acid sequence: CASRGRYTEAFF.

The chain links TRBV7-8 to TRBJ1-2; D is ambiguous. V lost 5 bases, J lost 4 bases, and 20 bases lay in between. The CDR3 totals 16 residues. Germline CDR1 SGHVS, CDR2 FQNEAQ. The CDR3 sequence: CASSPTGGEPSYGYTF. The CDR3, as DNA: TGTGCCAGCAGCCCAACCGGTGGGGAACCCTCCTATGGCTACACCTTC.

The V call is TRBV21-1, the J call TRBJ2-5; the D call of TRBD1 is as the table states it, not checked on the DNA. TRBV21-1 is marked as a pseudogene. CDR3 length: 16 residues. The CDR3 nucleotides read TGTGCCAGCAGCAAAGATGGGACAGGGGGCGAAGAGACCCAGTACTTC. The encoded protein is CASSKDGTGGEETQYF.

CDR3 sequence (DNA): TGTGCCAGCAGCTTAGGAGGTATAGGAGGAAACTATGGCTACACCTTC. It encodes CASSLGGIGGNYGYTF. This chain links TRBV7-9 with TRBJ1-2; D is uncertain. V lost 1 base to trimming and J lost 2 bases, with 14 bases between them. There are 16 residues in the CDR3. The V gene's germline CDR1 is SEHNR and CDR2 FQNEAQ (reference sequence).

V and J are TRBV7-2 and TRBJ2-7, with D perhaps TRBD2 (5 bases). Trimming removed 3 bases at V and 6 bases at J, with 15 bases between. The CDR3 sequence is 14 residues long. The V gene's germline CDR1 is SGHTA and CDR2 FQGNSA. The CDR3 reads CASSFGLEVSEQYF. Here the CDR3 DNA reads TGTGCCAGCAGCTTTGGACTCGAAGTCTCCGAGCAGTACTTC.

The chain employs TRBV5-8 and TRBJ2-2, with TRBD1 identical over 7 bases. V gave up 0 bases and J gave up 2 bases; unmatched junction bases: 1. The CDR3 has 15 amino acids. Per germline, CDR1 SGHTS and CDR2 YDEGEE. CDR3 sequence (DNA): TGTGCCAGCAGCTTGGACAGGGGAAACACCGGGGAGCTGTTTTTT. This codes for CASSLDRGNTGELFF.

This clone was detected only a few times. The chain has TRBV6-5 and TRBJ1-1; 8 bases fit TRBD1. The CDR3 has 13 residues. Germline loops: CDR1 MNHEY, CDR2 SVGAGI. V gave up 5 bases and J gave up 5 bases; unmatched junction bases: 4. In DNA, the CDR3 is TGTGCCAGCAGTGGGACAGGAGGGACTGAAGCTTTCTTT. This translates into CASSGTGGTEAFF.

The chain is built from TRBV5-4 and TRBJ2-1, with D maybe TRBD2 (5 bases). V dropped 2 bases and J dropped 2 bases, with 14 bases sitting between them. Germline V gene data show CDR1 as SGHNT and CDR2 as YYREEE (reference sequence). The CDR3 length is 16 residues. The CDR3 nucleotides are TGTGCCAGCAGCTTAGCGGCTGTTACCCCCTACAATGAGCAGTTCTTC. Protein: CASSLAAVTPYNEQFF. Full variable domain (outside the CDR3, taken from reference TRBV5-4 and TRBJ2-1): ETGVTQSPTHLIKTRGQQVTLRCSSQSGHNTVSWYQQALGQGPQFIFQYYREEENGRGNFPPRFSGLQFPNYSSELNVNALELDDSALYLCASSLAAVTPYNEQFFGPGTRLTVL.

V usage is TRBV4-1 and J usage is TRBJ1-5; no reliable D call. The V gene lost 4 bases and the J gene lost 0 bases, with 7 bases spanning the gap. The CDR3 extends over 14 amino acids. CDR1 is MGHRA, CDR2 YSYEKL, per germline. CDR3 coding DNA: TGCGCCAGCAGCCTAGGGCATAGCAATCAGCCCCAGCATTTT. Its translation is CASSLGHSNQPQHF.

This clone has only one observation. This chain joins TRBV9 and TRBJ2-3; D may match TRBD1 or TRBD2 (7 bases each). Trimming left V 6 bases short and J 6 bases short, with 17 bases between. Germline values: CDR1 SGDLS, CDR2 YYNGEE. CDR3 length: 14 amino acids. CDR3: CASTPGGGRDTQYF. The DNA for the CDR3 is TGTGCCAGCACCCCAGGGGGGGGGCGTGATACGCAGTATTTT.

This clone came up a few times. This rearrangement joins TRBV5-8 to TRBJ2-3; D might be TRBD1 (5 bases). CDR3 length equals 17 residues. V was clipped by 2 bases and J by 0 bases, with 16 bases between them. Germline lookup yields CDR1 SGHTS and CDR2 YDEGEE. The CDR3 DNA is TGTGCCAGCAGCTTCCTTGATGACAGATATAGCACAGATACGCAGTATTTT. Translation gives CASSFLDDRYSTDTQYF.

This clone was seen a few times. This CDR3 is also generated by other DNA sequences in the sample. The V and J genes are TRBV6-5 and TRBJ1-1; unclear D gene. CDR1 MNHEY and CDR2 SVGAGI come from the germline V gene. Between the trimmed V and J ends, which lost 2 bases and 0 bases, there was a span of 7 bases. The CDR3 totals 14 residues. The CDR3 region is CASSYGEVNTEAFF. The CDR3 DNA reads as TGTGCCAGCAGTTACGGGGAAGTGAACACTGAAGCTTTCTTT.

This clone showed up just once. V gene TRBV5-4 combines with J gene TRBJ2-7, with D possibly TRBD2 on 7 matching bases. The CDR3 consists of 15 residues. The V end lost 4 bases, the J end lost 4 bases, and 18 bases lay between the germline ends. CDR1 is SGHNT and CDR2 is YYREEE in the germline V gene (reference sequence). CDR3 sequence reads: CASSEEWGGRYEQYF. CDR3 DNA sequence: TGTGCCAGCAGCGAAGAGTGGGGGGGGCGGTACGAGCAGTACTTC. The full variable domain, rest sourced from reference TRBV5-4 and TRBJ2-7, is ETGVTQSPTHLIKTRGQQVTLRCSSQSGHNTVSWYQQALGQGPQFIFQYYREEENGRGNFPPRFSGLQFPNYSSELNVNALELDDSALYLCASSEEWGGRYEQYFGPGTRLTVT.